A single sample gave rise to the 7 T cell receptor beta chains below, sequenced in a study of blood T cell repertoires in COVID-19. Produced via immunoSEQ multiplex PCR; TCRdb's table is partial and in-frame only. Of some 87,000 clones listed, about nine tenths are singletons. Sequencing was done on a sample of peripheral blood. These receptors were taken from a woman aged 70-85 years with acute or convalescent COVID-19.

V and J are TRBV19 and TRBJ1-1; weak D call: TRBD1 (5 bases). V shed 8 bases and J shed 6 bases, with 13 bases lying between them. This CDR3 is built from 12 residues. Germline loops: CDR1 LNHDA, CDR2 SQIVND (reference sequence). The CDR3 here is CASQGTPAEAFF. For the CDR3, the DNA is TGTGCCAGTCAGGGAACGCCCGCTGAAGCTTTCTTT.

The V call is TRBV24-1, the J call TRBJ2-3; possibly TRBD2 for D (6 bases). Between the trimmed V and J ends, which lost 5 bases and 4 bases, there was a span of 9 bases. Germline values: CDR1 KGHDR, CDR2 SFDVKD. This CDR3 contains 13 residues. As DNA, the CDR3 is TGTGCCACCAGTGGGGGGGTTTCAGATACGCAGTATTTT. Its translation: CATSGGVSDTQYF.

The chain carries TRBV10-3 and TRBJ1-5; D remains unclear. The CDR3 totals 15 residues. Trimming left V 3 bases short and J 3 bases short, with 12 bases between. Germline CDR1 is ENHRY and CDR2 is SYGVKD. The CDR3 sequence: CAISDWGGLNQPQHF. CDR3 sequence (DNA): TGTGCCATCAGTGACTGGGGAGGGCTCAATCAGCCCCAGCATTTT.

The CDR3 sequence is CASSSPGDANEKLFF. CDR3 nucleotide sequence: TGTGCCAGCAGTTCTCCAGGGGATGCTAATGAAAAACTGTTTTTT. V is TRBV6-5 and J is TRBJ1-4; TRBD1 might be the D (6 bases). Between the trimmed V and J ends, which lost 4 bases and 3 bases, there was a span of 12 bases. This CDR3 comprises 15 residues. Germline lookup yields CDR1 MNHEY and CDR2 SVGAGI.

In nucleotides, the CDR3 is TGTGCCAGCAGCCAAGGAGGATACTCTGGAAACACCATATATTTT. This gives the protein CASSQGGYSGNTIYF. The chain links TRBV3-1 (or the pseudogene TRBV3-2) to TRBJ1-3; no clear D. Germline loops: CDR1 LGHDT, CDR2 YNNKEL (reference sequence). The CDR3 spans 15 residues. The V and J ends lost 1 base and 0 bases respectively, with 7 bases between them.

The chain couples TRBV10-3 to TRBJ1-2; the D gene is possibly TRBD1 (5 bases). CDR1 ENHRY and CDR2 SYGVKD come from the germline V gene. Trimming removed 10 bases at V and 5 bases at J, with 17 bases between. The CDR3 is made up of 13 amino acids. CDR3 DNA sequence: TGTGCCACCCGGCCAGACAGAACATATGGCTACACCTTC. Translated: CATRPDRTYGYTF.

The J gene is TRBJ1-6, the V gene TRBV6-5, with 8 bases lining up with TRBD1. Per the germline V gene, CDR1 is MNHEY and CDR2 is SVGAGI. The V and J ends lost 4 bases and 5 bases, in that order; junction bases with no gene match: 7. The CDR3 sequence is 16 residues long. The CDR3 region has the DNA TGTGCCAGCAGTTTTAGGACAGGGCGGGATAATTCACCCCTCCACTTT. Translation: CASSFRTGRDNSPLHF.